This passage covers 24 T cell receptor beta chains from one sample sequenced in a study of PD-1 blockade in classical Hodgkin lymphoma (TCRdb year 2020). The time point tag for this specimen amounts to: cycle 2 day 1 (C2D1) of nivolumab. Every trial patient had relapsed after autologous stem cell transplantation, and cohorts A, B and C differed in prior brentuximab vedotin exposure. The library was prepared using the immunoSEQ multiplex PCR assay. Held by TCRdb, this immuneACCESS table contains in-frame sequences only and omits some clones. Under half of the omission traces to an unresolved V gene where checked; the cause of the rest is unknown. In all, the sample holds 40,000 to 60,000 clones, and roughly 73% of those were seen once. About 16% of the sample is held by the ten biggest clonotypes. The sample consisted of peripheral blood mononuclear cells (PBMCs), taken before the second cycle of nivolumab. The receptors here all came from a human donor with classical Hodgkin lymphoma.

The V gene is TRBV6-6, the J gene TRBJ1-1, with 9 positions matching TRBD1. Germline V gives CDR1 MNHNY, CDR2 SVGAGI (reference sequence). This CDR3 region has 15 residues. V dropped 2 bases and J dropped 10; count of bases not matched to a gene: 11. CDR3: CASSYELHRGLGAFF. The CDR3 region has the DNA TGTGCCAGCAGTTACGAGCTTCACAGGGGGCTAGGAGCTTTCTTT.

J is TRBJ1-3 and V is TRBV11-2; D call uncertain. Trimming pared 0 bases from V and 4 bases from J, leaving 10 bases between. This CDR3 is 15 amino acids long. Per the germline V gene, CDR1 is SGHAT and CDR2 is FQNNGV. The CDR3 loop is CASSLEGLVGNTIYF. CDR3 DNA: TGTGCCAGCAGCTTAGAGGGCCTGGTGGGAAACACCATATATTTT.

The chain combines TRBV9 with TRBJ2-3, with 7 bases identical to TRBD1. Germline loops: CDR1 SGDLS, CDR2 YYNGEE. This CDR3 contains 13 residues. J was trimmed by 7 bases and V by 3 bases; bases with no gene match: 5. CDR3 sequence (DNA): TGTGCCAGCAGCGAAGAACAGGGGTATACGCAGTATTTT. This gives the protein CASSEEQGYTQYF.

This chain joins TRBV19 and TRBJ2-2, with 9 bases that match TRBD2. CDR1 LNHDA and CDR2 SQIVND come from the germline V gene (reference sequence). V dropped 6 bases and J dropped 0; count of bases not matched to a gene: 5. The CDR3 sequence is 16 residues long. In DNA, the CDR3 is TGTGCCAGTAGAGCGGCGGGAGGGCCGAACACCGGGGAGCTGTTTTTT. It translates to CASRAAGGPNTGELFF.

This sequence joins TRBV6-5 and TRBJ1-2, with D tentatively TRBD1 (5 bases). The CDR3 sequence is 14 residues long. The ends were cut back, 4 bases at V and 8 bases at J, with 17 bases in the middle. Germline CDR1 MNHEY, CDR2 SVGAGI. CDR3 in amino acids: CASSSRTQGGGYTF. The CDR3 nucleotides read TGTGCCAGCAGTTCGAGGACCCAGGGTGGGGGCTACACCTTC.

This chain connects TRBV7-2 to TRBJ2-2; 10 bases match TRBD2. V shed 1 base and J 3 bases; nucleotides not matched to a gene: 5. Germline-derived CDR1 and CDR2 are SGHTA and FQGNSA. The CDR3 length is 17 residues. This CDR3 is CASSLGPSGSHTGELFF. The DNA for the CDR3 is TGTGCCAGCAGCTTAGGACCTAGCGGGAGTCACACCGGGGAGCTGTTTTTT.

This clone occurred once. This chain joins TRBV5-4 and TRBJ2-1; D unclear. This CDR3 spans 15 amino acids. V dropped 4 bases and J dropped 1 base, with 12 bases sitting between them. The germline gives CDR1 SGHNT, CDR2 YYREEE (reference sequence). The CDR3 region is CASSPASGSYNEQFF. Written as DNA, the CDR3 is TGTGCCAGCAGCCCAGCTTCCGGGTCCTACAATGAGCAGTTCTTC.

CDR3 loop: CASTRRGMTEAFF. The CDR3 DNA is TGTGCCAGTACCCGGAGGGGGATGACTGAAGCTTTCTTT. The genes are TRBV19 and TRBJ1-1; D possibly corresponds to TRBD1 (6 bases). V gave up 7 bases and J gave up 5 bases, with 14 bases separating them. CDR1 is LNHDA, CDR2 SQIVND, per germline (reference sequence). The CDR3 has 13 residues.

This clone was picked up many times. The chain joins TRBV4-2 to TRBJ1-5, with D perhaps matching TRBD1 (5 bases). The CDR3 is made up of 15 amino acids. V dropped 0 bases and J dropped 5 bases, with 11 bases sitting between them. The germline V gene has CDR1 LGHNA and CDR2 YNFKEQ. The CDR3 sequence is CASSQDWDGDQPQHF. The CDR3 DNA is TGTGCCAGCAGCCAAGATTGGGACGGAGATCAGCCCCAGCATTTT.

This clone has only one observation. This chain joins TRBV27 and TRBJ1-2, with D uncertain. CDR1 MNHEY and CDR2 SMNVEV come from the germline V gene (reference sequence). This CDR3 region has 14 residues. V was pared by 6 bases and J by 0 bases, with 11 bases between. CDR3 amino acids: CASSPRSPNYGYTF. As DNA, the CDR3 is TGTGCCAGCAGCCCCCGATCCCCTAACTATGGCTACACCTTC.

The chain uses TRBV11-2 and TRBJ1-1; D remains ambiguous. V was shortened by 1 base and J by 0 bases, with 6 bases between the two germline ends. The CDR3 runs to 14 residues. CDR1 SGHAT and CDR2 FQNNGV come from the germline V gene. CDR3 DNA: TGTGCCAGCAGCTTAGTCAACATGAACACTGAAGCTTTCTTT. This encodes CASSLVNMNTEAFF.

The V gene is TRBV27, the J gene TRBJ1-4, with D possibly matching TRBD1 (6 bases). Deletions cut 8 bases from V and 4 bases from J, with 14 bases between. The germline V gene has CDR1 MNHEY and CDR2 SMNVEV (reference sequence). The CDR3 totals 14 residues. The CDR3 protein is CASRGGHRNEKLFF. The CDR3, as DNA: TGTGCCAGCCGCGGGGGACACCGTAATGAAAAACTGTTTTTT.

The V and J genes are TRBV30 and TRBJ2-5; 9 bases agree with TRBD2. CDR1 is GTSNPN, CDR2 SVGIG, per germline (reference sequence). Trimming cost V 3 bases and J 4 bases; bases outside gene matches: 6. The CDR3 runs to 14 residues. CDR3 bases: TGTGCCTGGAGCCGGGGACTAGCCGGAGAGACCCAGTACTTC. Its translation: CAWSRGLAGETQYF.

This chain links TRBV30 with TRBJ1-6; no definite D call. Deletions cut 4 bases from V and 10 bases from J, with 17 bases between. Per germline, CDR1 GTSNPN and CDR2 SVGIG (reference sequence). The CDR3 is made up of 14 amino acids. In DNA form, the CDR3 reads TGTGCCTGGACCCCAGGATGGGGAAGCTCACCCCTCCACTTT. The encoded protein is CAWTPGWGSSPLHF.

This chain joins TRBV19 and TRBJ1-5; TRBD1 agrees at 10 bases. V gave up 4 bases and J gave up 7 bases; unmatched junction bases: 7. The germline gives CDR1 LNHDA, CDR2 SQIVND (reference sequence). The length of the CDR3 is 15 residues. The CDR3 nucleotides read TGTGCCAGTAGTACCGGACAGGGGGGTGGGCAGCCCCAGCATTTT. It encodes CASSTGQGGGQPQHF.

In nucleotides, the CDR3 is TGTGCCTCTCACGGGAGGGATGAGCAGTTCTTC. It codes for CASHGRDEQFF. The chain employs TRBV19 and TRBJ2-1; TRBD2 agrees at 8 bases. With 11 bases clipped from V and 8 bases from J, the junction kept 5 bases outside the gene matches. Germline-derived CDR1 and CDR2 are LNHDA and SQIVND (reference sequence). CDR3 length equals 11 residues. Using reference TRBV19 and TRBJ2-1 for the parts outside the CDR3, the full variable domain is DGGITQSPKYLFRKEGQNVTLSCEQNLNHDAMYWYRQDPGQGLRLIYYSQIVNDFQKGDIAEGYSVSREKKESFPLTVTSAQKNPTAFYLCASHGRDEQFFGPGTRLTVL.

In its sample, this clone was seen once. The CDR3 protein is CASSFPATSGYTF. The CDR3 DNA reads as TGTGCCAGCAGTTTTCCAGCAACCTCTGGCTACACCTTC. The V and J genes are TRBV28 and TRBJ1-2; the D is unclear. Germline lookup yields CDR1 MDHEN and CDR2 SYDVKM. This CDR3 is 13 amino acids long. V lost 3 bases and J lost 7, with 12 bases in between.

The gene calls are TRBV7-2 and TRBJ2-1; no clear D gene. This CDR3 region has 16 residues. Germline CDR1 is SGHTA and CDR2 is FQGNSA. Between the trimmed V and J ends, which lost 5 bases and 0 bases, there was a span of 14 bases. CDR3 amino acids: CASSLRVGSSYNEQFF. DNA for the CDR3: TGTGCCAGCAGCCTCCGAGTGGGTAGCTCCTACAATGAGCAGTTCTTC.

CDR3 residues: CASSLQALGDEKLFF. CDR3 in DNA: TGTGCCAGCAGCCTCCAGGCATTGGGAGATGAAAAACTGTTTTTT. The chain links TRBV7-9 to TRBJ1-4; D unclear. CDR3 length: 15 residues. Trimming shortened V by 5 bases and J by 6 bases, and 16 bases separated the two germline ends. Germline CDR1 is SEHNR and CDR2 is FQNEAQ (reference sequence). Full variable domain (rest looked up from reference TRBV7-9 and TRBJ1-4): DTGVSQNPRHKITKRGQNVTFRCDPISEHNRLYWYRQTLGQGPEFLTYFQNEAQLEKSRLLSDRFSAERPKGSFSTLEIQRTEQGDSAMYLCASSLQALGDEKLFFGSGTQLSVL.

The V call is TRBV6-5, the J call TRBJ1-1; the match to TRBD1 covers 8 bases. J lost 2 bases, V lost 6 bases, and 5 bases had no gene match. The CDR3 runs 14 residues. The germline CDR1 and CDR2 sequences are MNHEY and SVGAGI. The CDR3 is CASSPGQGNTEAFF. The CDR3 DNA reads TGTGCCAGCAGCCCAGGACAGGGAAACACTGAAGCTTTCTTT.

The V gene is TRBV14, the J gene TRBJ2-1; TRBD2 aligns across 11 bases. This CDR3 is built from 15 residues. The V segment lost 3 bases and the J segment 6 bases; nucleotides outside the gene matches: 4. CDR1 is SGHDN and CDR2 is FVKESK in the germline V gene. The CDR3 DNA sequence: TGTGCCAGCAGCCAGGGTAGCGGGAGGGCCAATGAGCAGTTCTTC. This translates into CASSQGSGRANEQFF.

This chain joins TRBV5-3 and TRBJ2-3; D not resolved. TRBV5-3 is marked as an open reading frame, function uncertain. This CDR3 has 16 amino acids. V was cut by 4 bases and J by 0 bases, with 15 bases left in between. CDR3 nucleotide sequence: TGTGCCAGAAGCCCCACTGAAACAATTAGCACAGATACGCAGTATTTT. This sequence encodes CARSPTETISTDTQYF.

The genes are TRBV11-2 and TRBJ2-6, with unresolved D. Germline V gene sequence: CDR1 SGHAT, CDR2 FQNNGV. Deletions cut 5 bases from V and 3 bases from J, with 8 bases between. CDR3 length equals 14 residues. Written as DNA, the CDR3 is TGTGCCAGCAGCATTAGTAATGGGGCCAACGTCCTGACTTTC. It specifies CASSISNGANVLTF.

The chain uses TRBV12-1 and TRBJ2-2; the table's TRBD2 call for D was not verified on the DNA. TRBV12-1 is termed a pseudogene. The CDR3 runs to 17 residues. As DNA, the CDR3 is TGTGCCAGCAGCTTTGGGGAGTGGGAGGGAAACACCGGGGAGCTGTTTTTT. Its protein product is CASSFGEWEGNTGELFF.